These 15 T cell receptor beta chains were all obtained from the same sample, sequenced in a study of OX40 agonist ivuxolimab in advanced cancers. Library creation used the immunoSEQ multiplex PCR assay. As stored in TCRdb, this immuneACCESS dataset retains in-frame rearrangements with V and J assigned. A fraction of the clones does not appear; measured against another copy, unresolved V genes explain less than half of the discrepancy, and the remainder lacks a known reason. This sample lists about 53,000 clones; roughly 73% were detected once. The ten most abundant clones make up around 2.4% of the sample. The input for sequencing was CD4+ or CD8+ T cells sorted from blood, taken in a trial of the OX40 agonist ivuxolimab. The receptors were sampled from an adult with an advanced solid tumor such as melanoma, head and neck, liver or kidney cancer.

The chain recombines TRBV18 with TRBJ1-1; 7 nucleotides agree with TRBD1. The CDR3 consists of 12 residues. Per the germline V gene, CDR1 is KGHSH and CDR2 is LQKENI. After removal of 4 bases from V and 11 bases from J, the junction contained 7 bases not matched to a gene. CDR3 DNA: TGTGCCAGCTCACTCGGACAGGTGGGGGCTTTCTTT. This codes for CASSLGQVGAFF.

The chain is built from TRBV19 and TRBJ1-6; 9 positions match TRBD1. The CDR3 is 14 amino acids. The V gene's germline CDR1 is LNHDA and CDR2 SQIVND (reference sequence). Trimming cost V 4 bases and J 9 bases; bases outside gene matches: 4. The CDR3 region is CASSTTGGGSPLHF. The CDR3 DNA reads as TGTGCCAGTAGTACGACAGGGGGGGGTTCACCCCTCCACTTT.

V gene TRBV7-9 combines with J gene TRBJ2-7; D is uncertain. This CDR3 is 12 amino acids long. Trimming shortened V by 5 bases and J by 4 bases, and 9 bases separated the two germline ends. Looked up from germline, CDR1 is SEHNR and CDR2 is FQNEAQ (reference sequence). Here the CDR3 DNA reads TGTGCCAGCAGCCCGACACCTTACGAGCAGTACTTC. Translated: CASSPTPYEQYF.

This clone was seen only once. The chain joins TRBV4-2 to TRBJ2-5; 13 bases align to TRBD2. Germline-derived CDR1 and CDR2 are LGHNA and YNFKEQ. The V gene end was trimmed by 4 bases and the J gene end by 7 bases; junction bases not matched to a gene: 12. This CDR3 is built from 17 residues. The CDR3 DNA sequence: TGTGCCAGCAGCCCAGACCCACGGACTAGCGGGAGTGGGACCCAGTACTTC. As protein: CASSPDPRTSGSGTQYF.

This chain links TRBV15 with TRBJ2-2, with D possibly being TRBD1 (6 bases). This CDR3 region has 16 residues. Per the germline V gene, CDR1 is LNHNV and CDR2 is YYDKDF (reference sequence). The ends were cut back, 2 bases at V and 2 bases at J, with 12 bases in the middle. CDR3 sequence reads: CATSRSGQINTGELFF. As DNA, the CDR3 is TGTGCCACCAGCAGATCCGGACAGATAAACACCGGGGAGCTGTTTTTT.

This clone showed up just once. V gene TRBV6-6 combines with J gene TRBJ2-7, with D unresolved. The germline gives CDR1 MNHNY, CDR2 SVGAGI (reference sequence). Trimming stripped 8 bases from V and 0 bases from J, with 14 bases between. The CDR3 is made up of 14 amino acids. Written as DNA, the CDR3 is TGTGCCAGCCGGAACAGCATGAGCTCCTACGAGCAGTACTTC. Its translation is CASRNSMSSYEQYF.

The rearrangement links TRBV5-1 to TRBJ2-7; maybe TRBD1 (6 bases). Germline CDR1 is SGHRS and CDR2 is YFSETQ. V lost 1 base to trimming and J lost 4 bases, with 12 bases between them. The CDR3 is 14 amino acids. This chain's CDR3 is CASSLSGGDYEQYF. CDR3 sequence (DNA): TGCGCCAGCAGCTTGAGTGGGGGCGATTACGAGCAGTACTTC.

V usage is TRBV19 and J usage is TRBJ1-1; no definite D call. Between the trimmed V and J ends, which lost 5 bases and 4 bases, there was a span of 17 bases. This CDR3 spans 15 amino acids. The V gene's germline CDR1 is LNHDA and CDR2 SQIVND (reference sequence). This CDR3 reads CASSSGFLRGTEAFF. The CDR3 nucleotides are TGTGCCAGTAGTTCCGGGTTTCTCCGGGGCACTGAAGCTTTCTTT.

The chain combines TRBV7-9 with TRBJ2-5, with D possibly matching TRBD1 (7 bases). V was clipped by 7 bases and J by 5 bases, with 11 bases between them. The CDR3 is 12 amino acids. Germline assignment: CDR1 SEHNR and CDR2 FQNEAQ (reference sequence). The CDR3 reads CASTPGGETQYF. CDR3 DNA: TGTGCCAGCACTCCAGGGGGGGAGACCCAGTACTTC.

The chain couples TRBV5-6 to TRBJ1-3, with D unclear. The V gene's germline CDR1 is SGHDT and CDR2 YYEEEE. V was clipped by 1 base and J by 4 bases, with 12 bases between them. The CDR3 runs 15 residues. The CDR3: CASSLISAKGNTIYF. The CDR3 DNA is TGTGCCAGCAGCTTGATCTCAGCTAAGGGAAACACCATATATTTT.

The V and J genes are TRBV5-1 and TRBJ1-1, with D unclear. Germline CDR1 SGHRS, CDR2 YFSETQ. Between the trimmed V and J ends, which lost 4 bases and 1 base, there was a span of 17 bases. This CDR3 has 16 residues. In DNA form, the CDR3 reads TGCGCCAGCAGCCCAGCTCCTCAGGAGGGGAACACTGAAGCTTTCTTT. Translating gives CASSPAPQEGNTEAFF. The whole variable domain, remainder taken from reference TRBV5-1 and TRBJ1-1, is KAGVTQTPRYLIKTRGQQVTLSCSPISGHRSVSWYQQTPGQGLQFLFEYFSETQRNKGNFPGRFSGRQFSNSRSEMNVSTLELGDSALYLCASSPAPQEGNTEAFFGQGTRLTVV.

This chain joins TRBV7-7 and TRBJ2-1, with D hard to call. The CDR3 spans 15 residues. Looked up from germline, CDR1 is SSHAT and CDR2 is FNYEAQ (reference sequence). Trimming took off 0 bases at V and 2 bases at J, with 8 bases between the two ends. This chain's CDR3 is CASSLAGTPYNEQFF. The DNA for the CDR3 is TGTGCCAGCAGCTTAGCAGGAACCCCCTACAATGAGCAGTTCTTC.

V usage is TRBV6-1 and J usage is TRBJ1-2, with D unclear. Germline-derived CDR1 and CDR2 are MNHNS and SASEGT. Trimming stripped 7 bases from V and 7 bases from J, with 19 bases between. This CDR3 has 14 residues. CDR3 protein: CASTDPLSRGGYTF. The DNA for the CDR3 is TGTGCCAGCACCGACCCACTCAGTAGAGGTGGCTACACCTTC.

The J gene is TRBJ1-6, the V gene TRBV19, with unresolved D. Germline-derived CDR1 and CDR2 are LNHDA and SQIVND (reference sequence). CDR3 length: 15 amino acids. Trimming pared 3 bases from V and 0 bases from J, leaving 6 bases between. CDR3 protein: CASSISVSYNSPLHF. The CDR3 nucleotides read TGTGCCAGTAGTATTAGCGTCTCCTATAATTCACCCCTCCACTTT.

The V call is TRBV5-6, the J call TRBJ2-1, with D possibly being TRBD1 or TRBD2 (5 bases each). Germline loops: CDR1 SGHDT, CDR2 YYEEEE. This CDR3 has 16 amino acids. V was shortened by 4 bases and J by 4 bases, with 18 bases between the two germline ends. DNA for the CDR3: TGTGCCAGCAGCGAGGGGTTGGGGGACCCTTACAATGAGCAGTTCTTC. Amino acids: CASSEGLGDPYNEQFF.